This T cell receptor beta chain stems from a study of blood T cells in healthy people across ages. This clonotype was counted between two and nine times. PCR was performed a second time for roughly 7 to 11 cycles using a sample-barcoded 5' primer and a J-beta primer mix. TCRdb fed the 5' RACE reads into MiXCR, producing one record per CDR3 protein. The data show around 870,000 distinct CDR3 sequences, 29% seen once. This receptor was obtained from a woman aged 80 or over in good health. The sample taken for sequencing was blood.

The CDR3 DNA reads as TGCAGTGCTAGAGCCGACAGGGGCACAGATACGCAGTATTTT. Its protein product is CSARADRGTDTQYF. The V gene is TRBV20-1, the J gene TRBJ2-3; 7 bases align to TRBD1. Germline V CDR1 and CDR2: DFQATT, SNEGSKA (reference sequence). The CDR3 length is 14 residues. Trimming at V came to 1 base and at J to 1 base, leaving 2 bases not matched to a gene.